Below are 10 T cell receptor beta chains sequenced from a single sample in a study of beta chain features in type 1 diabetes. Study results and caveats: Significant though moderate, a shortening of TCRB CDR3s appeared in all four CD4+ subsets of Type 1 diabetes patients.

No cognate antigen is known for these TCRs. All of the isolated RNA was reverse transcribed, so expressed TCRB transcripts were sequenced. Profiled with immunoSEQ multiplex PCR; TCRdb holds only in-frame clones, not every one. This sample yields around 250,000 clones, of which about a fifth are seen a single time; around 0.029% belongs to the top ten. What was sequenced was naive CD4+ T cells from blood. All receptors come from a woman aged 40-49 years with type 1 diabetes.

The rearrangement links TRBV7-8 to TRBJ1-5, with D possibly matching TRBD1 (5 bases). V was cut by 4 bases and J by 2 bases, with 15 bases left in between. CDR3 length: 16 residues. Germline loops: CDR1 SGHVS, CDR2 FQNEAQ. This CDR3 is CASSSIGVEGNQPQHF. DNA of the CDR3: TGTGCCAGCAGCTCAATAGGGGTTGAGGGCAATCAGCCCCAGCATTTT.

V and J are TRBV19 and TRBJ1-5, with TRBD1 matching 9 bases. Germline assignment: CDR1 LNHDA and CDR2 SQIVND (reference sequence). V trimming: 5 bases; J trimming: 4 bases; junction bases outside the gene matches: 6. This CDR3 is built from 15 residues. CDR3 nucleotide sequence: TGTGCCAGTAGTCATCGGGACAGGGATAATCAGCCCCAGCATTTT. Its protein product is CASSHRDRDNQPQHF.

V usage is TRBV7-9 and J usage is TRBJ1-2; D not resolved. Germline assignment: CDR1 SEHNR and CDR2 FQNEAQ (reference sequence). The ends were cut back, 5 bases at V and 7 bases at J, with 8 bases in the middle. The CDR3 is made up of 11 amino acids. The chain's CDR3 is CASSPRVGYTF. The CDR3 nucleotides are TGTGCCAGCAGCCCACGCGTTGGCTACACCTTC.

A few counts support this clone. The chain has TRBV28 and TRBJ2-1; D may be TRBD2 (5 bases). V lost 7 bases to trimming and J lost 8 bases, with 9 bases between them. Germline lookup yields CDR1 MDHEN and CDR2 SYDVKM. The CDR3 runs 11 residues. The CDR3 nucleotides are TGTGCCAGCATCCTCGGGGATGAGCAGTTCTTC. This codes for CASILGDEQFF. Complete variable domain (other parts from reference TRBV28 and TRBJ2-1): DVKVTQSSRYLVKRTGEKVFLECVQDMDHENMFWYRQDPGLGLRLIYFSYDVKMKEKGDIPEGYSVSREKKERFSLILESASTNQTSMYLCASILGDEQFFGPGTRLTVL.

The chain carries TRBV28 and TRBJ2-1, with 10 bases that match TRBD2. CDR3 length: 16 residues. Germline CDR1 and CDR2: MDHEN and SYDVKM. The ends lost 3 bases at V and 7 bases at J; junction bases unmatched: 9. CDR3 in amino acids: CASSFATSGPTNEQFF. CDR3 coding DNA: TGTGCCAGCAGTTTCGCGACTAGCGGGCCTACAAATGAGCAGTTCTTC.

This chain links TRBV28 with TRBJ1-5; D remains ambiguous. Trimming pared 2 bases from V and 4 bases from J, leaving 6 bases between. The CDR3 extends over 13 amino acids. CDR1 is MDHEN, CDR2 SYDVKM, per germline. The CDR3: CASSLPGNQPQHF. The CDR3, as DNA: TGTGCCAGCAGTTTACCGGGGAATCAGCCCCAGCATTTT. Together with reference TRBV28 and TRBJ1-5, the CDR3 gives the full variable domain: DVKVTQSSRYLVKRTGEKVFLECVQDMDHENMFWYRQDPGLGLRLIYFSYDVKMKEKGDIPEGYSVSREKKERFSLILESASTNQTSMYLCASSLPGNQPQHFGDGTRLSIL.

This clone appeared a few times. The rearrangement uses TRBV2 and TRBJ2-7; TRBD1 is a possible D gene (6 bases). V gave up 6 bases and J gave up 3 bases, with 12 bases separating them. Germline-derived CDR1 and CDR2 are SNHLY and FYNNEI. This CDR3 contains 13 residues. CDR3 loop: CASRDSALYEQYF. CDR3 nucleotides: TGTGCCAGCAGGGACAGCGCTCTCTACGAGCAGTACTTC.

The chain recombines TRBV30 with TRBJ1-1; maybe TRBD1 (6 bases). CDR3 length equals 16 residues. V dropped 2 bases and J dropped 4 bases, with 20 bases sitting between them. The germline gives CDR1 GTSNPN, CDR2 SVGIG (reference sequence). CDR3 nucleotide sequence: TGTGCCTGGAGTCGCCGGCCTATAGGACAGAGCACTGAAGCTTTCTTT. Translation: CAWSRRPIGQSTEAFF.

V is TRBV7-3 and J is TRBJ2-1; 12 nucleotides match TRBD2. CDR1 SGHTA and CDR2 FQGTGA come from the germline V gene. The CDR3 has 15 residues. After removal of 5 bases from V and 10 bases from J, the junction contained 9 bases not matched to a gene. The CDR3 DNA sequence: TGTGCCAGCAGCCCTCTTCTAGCGGGGGGGCGGGAGCAGTTCTTC. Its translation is CASSPLLAGGREQFF. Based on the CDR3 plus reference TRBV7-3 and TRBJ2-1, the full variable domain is GAGVSQTPSNKVTEKGKYVELRCDPISGHTALYWYRQSLGQGPEFLIYFQGTGAADDSGLPNDRFFAVRPEGSVSTLKIQRTERGDSAVYLCASSPLLAGGREQFFGPGTRLTVL.

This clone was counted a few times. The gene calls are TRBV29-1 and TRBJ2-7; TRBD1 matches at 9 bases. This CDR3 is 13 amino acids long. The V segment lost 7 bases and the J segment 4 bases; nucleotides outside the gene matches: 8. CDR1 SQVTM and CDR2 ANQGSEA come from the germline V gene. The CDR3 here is CSATMTGGYEQYF. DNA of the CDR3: TGCAGCGCAACCATGACAGGGGGTTACGAGCAGTACTTC.